This entry concerns a single T cell receptor (beta chain). No antigen is known for it. This CDR3 region has 18 residues. V dropped 0 bases and J dropped 9; count of bases not matched to a gene: 14. Germline-derived CDR1 and CDR2 are SGHAT and FQNNGV. The timepoints at which blood was sampled were baseline, cycle 4 day 1, and cycle 7 day 1. Using immunoSEQ multiplex PCR, the repertoire was profiled, and TCRdb retains in-frame clones only, with some absent. The top ten clones hold roughly 28% of a sample with about 17,000 clones, about 77% of them seen once. This entry belongs to a study of OX40 agonist ivuxolimab in advanced cancers. Across the study: Three partial responders included one hepatocellular carcinoma patient and two cutaneous melanoma patients. Regarding the study as a whole: Among T cells, CD8+ cells averaged more expanded clones than CD4+ cells. Researchers did not determine the expanded peripheral T cells' antigen specificity.

This chain uses TRBV11-2 with TRBJ2-4; TRBD2 agrees at 10 bases. The source is an adult with an advanced solid tumor such as melanoma, head and neck, liver or kidney cancer. The sample consisted of CD4+ or CD8+ T cells sorted from blood, taken in a trial of the OX40 agonist ivuxolimab. This chain's CDR3 is CASSLDISSGGPAGIQYF. In DNA form, the CDR3 reads TGTGCCAGCAGCTTAGATATATCTAGCGGGGGCCCCGCGGGCATTCAGTACTTC.